The source of this TCR beta chain is a study of identical twins (TCRdb year 2016). Background for the entire study: To test whether fetal clonotypes persist, this study deep-sequenced TCR alpha and beta repertoires from monozygotic twins, from unrelated adults of various ages, and from cord blood. To rule out contamination, replicate twin experiments were performed at different times with different library preparation protocols.

The CDR3 has 12 amino acids, counting the end cysteine and phenylalanine. Left in the record is the CDR3 DNA by itself, 36 bases read in frame from the first base. Trimming takes 6 bases from V and 9 bases from J, and the germline ends sit 12 bases apart. Results and caveats for the whole study, not just this receptor: The excess sharing between twins in beta out-of-frame sequences was weaker because fewer shared sequences reduced the signal-to-noise ratio. Compared with coincidental sharing between unrelated individuals, out-of-frame TCR alpha sequences shared between twins had an excess of sequences with low generation probability. Zero-insertion analyses could be partly confounded by invariant T cells such as MAIT and iNKT, though diverse VJ usage argued against such confounding for most clonotypes. Conclusions relied on cross-sectional statistical analysis, since the same donors could not be followed over many years. Abundant cord blood beta clonotypes carried fewer insertions; young adult naive repertoires showed a weaker similar trend, while memory repertoires showed none. In monozygotic twins, recombination models systematically underestimated out-of-frame TCR alpha sharing, but the models matched the sharing seen between unrelated individuals.

Library preparation employed 5' RACE. Reads for this sample came from an Illumina HiSeq 2000. Template switching added a universal primer binding site, and the final cDNA carried a unique molecular identifier that allowed TCR cDNA molecules to be counted accurately. Specific primers in the conserved constant-segment region were used to synthesize first-strand cDNA for the TCR alpha and beta chains. To control for contamination, each cDNA library was double barcoded with a SMART-Mk sample barcode plus Illumina barcodes. TruSeq adapter sequences and Illumina sample barcodes were added in two successive PCR steps. The Illumina HiSeq platform was used with custom primers to sequence TCR alpha and beta cDNA libraries. The study's own analysis went as follows. Raw reads were processed with MiGEC to extract unique molecular identifiers, and MiXCR was used to determine CDR3 positions. Recombination models were inferred per individual with the repgenHMM and IGoR tools using an EM algorithm. Shared clonotype analysis was performed with the tcR package in R, normalizing sharing by the product of cloneset sizes. Out-of-frame nonproductive sequences were analyzed to study raw recombination free of thymic and clonal selection effects. Using fastp at Q25 and MiXCR, TCRdb reprocessed the public reads and kept productive beta chains. A single entry per CDR3 protein holds the most common genes and DNA from its merged rows. TCRdb, not the original authors, processed these V and J calls. This sample is represented by 600,000 to 850,000 distinct CDR3 sequences; over 15% of them were singletons. The ten largest clones represent less than 15% of the sample.

The table lists this clonotype with a few counts. No antigen is known for it. Per-base quality was not reported, and no clone a single base away is much larger than it. Every donor in the study was a healthy Caucasian. The twin cohort comprised three pairs of female monozygotic twins, all aged roughly 18 to 30 years. The RNA used for TCR libraries was isolated from peripheral blood mononuclear cells. The same data also contributed to another study, on T cells expressing NK-cell markers. Per the second study: In sorted CD3+CD56+NKG2C+, CD3+CD56+NKG2C- and CD3+CD56-NKG2C+ T-cell subsets from 7 or 8 donors, TCR beta-chain repertoires were profiled. Of the eight sequenced donors, seven were found to be HCMV-seropositive and one was found to be HCMV-seronegative. To restrict sorting to alphabetaTCR-expressing T cells, an anti-gammadeltaTCR antibody was added in several experiments. In several donors, the dominant CD3+CD56+NKG2C+ clonotypes ranked among the top 10 CD8+ clonotypes, making up roughly 1.0-8% of CD8+ T cells. Those dominant clonotypes were again the most abundant among CD3+CD56-NKG2C+ cells in a handful of donors, at about 25-60.1%. Whether the expanded NKG2C-expressing T cell clones were specific for HCMV antigens remained unclear. The eight sequenced donors were randomly selected healthy volunteers, three men and five women. To determine HCMV serostatus, a commercial ELISA kit was used to detect HCMV-specific IgG in serum. For about 6 donors, bulk peripheral blood T-cell repertoires were additionally sequenced from unsorted PBMC. MIGEC was used to demultiplex reads and group the reads by UMI, and MiTCR was used to assemble and quantify clonotypes. To exclude erroneous sequences, any TCR cDNA sequence not supported by at least two reads was discarded. The tcR package was used for downstream repertoire analysis, and clonotypes were matched between fractions using CDR3 nucleotide sequence together with V segment. VDJmatch was used to annotate antigen specificity against VDJdb, with one amino acid substitution in CDR3 allowed.

The chain is encoded by TRBV12-3 or TRBV12-4 joined to TRBJ2-1, with a tentative D gene TRBD2 over 6 matching bases. Sequenced material: PBMCs. This clonotype originated in a woman aged 18-35 years in good health. The CDR3 has the sequence CASSHRGSEQFF. Here is the DNA: TGTGCCAGCAGCCACCGGGGGAGTGAGCAGTTCTTC.